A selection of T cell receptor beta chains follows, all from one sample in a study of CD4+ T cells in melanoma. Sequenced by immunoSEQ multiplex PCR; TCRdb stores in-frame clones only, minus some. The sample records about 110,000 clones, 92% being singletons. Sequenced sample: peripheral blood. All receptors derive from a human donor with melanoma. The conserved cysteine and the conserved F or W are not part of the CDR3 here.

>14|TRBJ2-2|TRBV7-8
ASSLVSSGPTGELF
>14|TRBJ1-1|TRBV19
ASSIGPQGGDTEAF
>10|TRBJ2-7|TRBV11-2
ASSFGWYEQY
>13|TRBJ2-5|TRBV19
ASSKVREVGETQY
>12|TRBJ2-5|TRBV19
ASNFERGQETQY
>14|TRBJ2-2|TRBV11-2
ASSPDRDHNTGELF
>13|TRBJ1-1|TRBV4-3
ASSQVGGKGTEAF
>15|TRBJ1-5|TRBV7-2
ASSKGQGLYSNQPQH
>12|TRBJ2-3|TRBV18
ASSSTGTRDTQY
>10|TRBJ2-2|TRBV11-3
ASSPEGGELF
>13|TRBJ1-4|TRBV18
ASSPGREGNEKLF
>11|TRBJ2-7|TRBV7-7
ASSPSGRLEQY
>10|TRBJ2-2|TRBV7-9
ASSFYTGELF
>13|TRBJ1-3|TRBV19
ASSIDPNGGNTIY
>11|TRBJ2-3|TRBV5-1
ASMRGDTDTQY
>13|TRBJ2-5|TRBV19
ASSIGDGAQETQY
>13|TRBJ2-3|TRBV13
ASSLGPDTTDTQY
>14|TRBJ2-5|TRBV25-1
ASSAMGRGGRETQY
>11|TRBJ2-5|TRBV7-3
ASSSGVGETQY
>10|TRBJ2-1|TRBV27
ASSSPGSEQF